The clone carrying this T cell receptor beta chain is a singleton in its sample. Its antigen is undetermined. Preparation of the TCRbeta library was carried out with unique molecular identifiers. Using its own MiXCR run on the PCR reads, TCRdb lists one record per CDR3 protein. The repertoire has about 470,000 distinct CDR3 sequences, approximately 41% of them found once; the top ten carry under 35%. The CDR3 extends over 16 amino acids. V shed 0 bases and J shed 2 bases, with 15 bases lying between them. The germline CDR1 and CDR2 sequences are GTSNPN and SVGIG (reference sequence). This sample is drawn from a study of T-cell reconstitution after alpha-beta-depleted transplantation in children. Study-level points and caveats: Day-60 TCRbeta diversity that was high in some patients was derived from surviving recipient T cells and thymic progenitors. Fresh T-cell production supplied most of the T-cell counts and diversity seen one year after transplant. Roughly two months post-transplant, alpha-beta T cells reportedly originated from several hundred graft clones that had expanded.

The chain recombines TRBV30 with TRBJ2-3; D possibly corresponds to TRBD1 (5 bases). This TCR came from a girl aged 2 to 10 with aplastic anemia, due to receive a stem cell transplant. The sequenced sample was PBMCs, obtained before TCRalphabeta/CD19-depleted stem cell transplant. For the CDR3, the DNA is TGTGCCTGGAGTGTACGACAGAATCCGATCACAGATACGCAGTATTTT. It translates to CAWSVRQNPITDTQYF.